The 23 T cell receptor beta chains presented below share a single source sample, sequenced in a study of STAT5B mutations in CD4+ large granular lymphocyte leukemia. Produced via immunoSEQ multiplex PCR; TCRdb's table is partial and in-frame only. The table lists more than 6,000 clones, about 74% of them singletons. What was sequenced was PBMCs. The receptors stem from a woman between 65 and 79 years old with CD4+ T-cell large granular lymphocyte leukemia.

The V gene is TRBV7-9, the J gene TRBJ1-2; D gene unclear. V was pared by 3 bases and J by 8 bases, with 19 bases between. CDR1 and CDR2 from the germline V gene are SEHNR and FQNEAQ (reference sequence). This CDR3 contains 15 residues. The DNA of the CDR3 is TGTGCCAGCAGCTTTTCTTCTGCCTTGGGTTGGGGCTACACCTTC. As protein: CASSFSSALGWGYTF. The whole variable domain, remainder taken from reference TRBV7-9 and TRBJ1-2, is DTGVSQNPRHKITKRGQNVTFRCDPISEHNRLYWYRQTLGQGPEFLTYFQNEAQLEKSRLLSDRFSAERPKGSFSTLEIQRTEQGDSAMYLCASSFSSALGWGYTFGSGTRLTVV.

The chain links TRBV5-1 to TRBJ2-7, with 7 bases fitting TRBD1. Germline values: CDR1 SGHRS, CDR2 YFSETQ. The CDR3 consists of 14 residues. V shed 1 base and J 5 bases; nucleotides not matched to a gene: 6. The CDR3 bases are TGCGCCAGCAGCTTGAGTAGACAGGGCCACGAGCAGTACTTC. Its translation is CASSLSRQGHEQYF.

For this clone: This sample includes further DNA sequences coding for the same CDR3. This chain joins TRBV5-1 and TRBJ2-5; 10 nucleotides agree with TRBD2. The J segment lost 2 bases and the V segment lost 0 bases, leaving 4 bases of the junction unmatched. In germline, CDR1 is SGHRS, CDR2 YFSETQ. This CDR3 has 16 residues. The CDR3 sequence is CASSLGLAGAQETQYF. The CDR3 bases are TGCGCCAGCAGCTTGGGCCTAGCGGGAGCGCAAGAGACCCAGTACTTC. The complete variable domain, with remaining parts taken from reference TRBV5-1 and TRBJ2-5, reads KAGVTQTPRYLIKTRGQQVTLSCSPISGHRSVSWYQQTPGQGLQFLFEYFSETQRNKGNFPGRFSGRQFSNSRSEMNVSTLELGDSALYLCASSLGLAGAQETQYFGPGTRLLVL.

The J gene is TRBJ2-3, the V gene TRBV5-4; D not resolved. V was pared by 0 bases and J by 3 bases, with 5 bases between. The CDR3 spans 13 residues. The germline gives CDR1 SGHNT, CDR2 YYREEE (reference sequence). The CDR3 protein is CASSLVETDTQYF. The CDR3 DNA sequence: TGTGCCAGCAGCTTGGTAGAGACAGATACGCAGTATTTT.

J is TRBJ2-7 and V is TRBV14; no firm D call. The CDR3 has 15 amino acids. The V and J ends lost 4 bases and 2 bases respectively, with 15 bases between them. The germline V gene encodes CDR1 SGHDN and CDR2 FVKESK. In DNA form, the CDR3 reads TGTGCCAGCAGCCGTGGGGTCAGACGAACCTACGAGCAGTACTTC. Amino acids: CASSRGVRRTYEQYF.

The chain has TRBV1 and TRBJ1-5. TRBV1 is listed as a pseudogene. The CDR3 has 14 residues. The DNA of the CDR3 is TGCACCAGCAGCCAAGGACCGTCTAATCGGCCCCAGCATTTT. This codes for CTSSQGPSNRPQHF.

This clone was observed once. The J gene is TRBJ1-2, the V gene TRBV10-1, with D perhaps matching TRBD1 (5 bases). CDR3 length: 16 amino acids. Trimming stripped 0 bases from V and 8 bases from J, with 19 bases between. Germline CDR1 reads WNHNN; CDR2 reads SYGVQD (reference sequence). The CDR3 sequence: CASSESGDRPLSGYTF. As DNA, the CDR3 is TGCGCCAGCAGTGAGTCCGGCGACAGACCCCTTTCAGGCTACACCTTC.

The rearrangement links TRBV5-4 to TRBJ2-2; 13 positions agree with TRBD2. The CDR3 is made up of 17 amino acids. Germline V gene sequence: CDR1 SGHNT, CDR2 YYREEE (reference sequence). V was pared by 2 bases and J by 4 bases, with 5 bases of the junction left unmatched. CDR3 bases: TGTGCCAGCAGCTTTGGCGGACTAGCGGGAGTCACCGGGGAGCTGTTTTTT. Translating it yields CASSFGGLAGVTGELFF.

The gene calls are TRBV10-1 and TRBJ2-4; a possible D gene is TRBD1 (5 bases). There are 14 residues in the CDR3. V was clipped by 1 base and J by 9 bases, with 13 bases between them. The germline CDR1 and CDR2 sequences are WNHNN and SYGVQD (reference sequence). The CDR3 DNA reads TGCGCCAGCAGTGAGTGGGGCCCCCCCAGCATTCAGTACTTC. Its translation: CASSEWGPPSIQYF.

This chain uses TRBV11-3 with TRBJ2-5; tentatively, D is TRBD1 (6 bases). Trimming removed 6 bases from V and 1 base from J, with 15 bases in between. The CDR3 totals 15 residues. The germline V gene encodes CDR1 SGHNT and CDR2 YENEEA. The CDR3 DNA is TGTGCCAGCAGTTTTAGTTGGGACACCCAAGAGACCCAGTACTTC. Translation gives CASSFSWDTQETQYF.

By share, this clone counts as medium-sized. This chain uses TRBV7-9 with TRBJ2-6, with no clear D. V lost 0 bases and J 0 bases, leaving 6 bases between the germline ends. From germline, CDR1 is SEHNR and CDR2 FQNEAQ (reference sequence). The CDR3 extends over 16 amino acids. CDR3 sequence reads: CASSLALSSGANVLTF. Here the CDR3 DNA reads TGTGCCAGCAGCTTAGCGCTCAGCTCTGGGGCCAACGTCCTGACTTTC.

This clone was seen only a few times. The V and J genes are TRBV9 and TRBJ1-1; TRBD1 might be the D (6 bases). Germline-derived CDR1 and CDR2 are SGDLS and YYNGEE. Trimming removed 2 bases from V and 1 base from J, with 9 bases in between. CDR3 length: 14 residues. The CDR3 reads CASSVGAQNTEAFF. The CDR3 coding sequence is TGTGCCAGCAGCGTGGGGGCCCAGAACACTGAAGCTTTCTTT.

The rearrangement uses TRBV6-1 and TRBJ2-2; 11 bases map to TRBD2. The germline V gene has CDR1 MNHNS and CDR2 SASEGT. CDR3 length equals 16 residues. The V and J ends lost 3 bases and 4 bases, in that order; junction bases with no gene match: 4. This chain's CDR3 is CASSDSSGGVTGELFF. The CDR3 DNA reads TGTGCCAGCAGTGATAGTAGCGGGGGGGTCACCGGGGAGCTGTTTTTT.

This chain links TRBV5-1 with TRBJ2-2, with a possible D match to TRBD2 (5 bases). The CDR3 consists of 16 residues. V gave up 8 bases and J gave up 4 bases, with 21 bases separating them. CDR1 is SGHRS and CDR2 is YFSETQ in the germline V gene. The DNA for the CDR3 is TGCGCCAGGCCTACTGTTCTTCGACGGGGCACCGGGGAGCTGTTTTTT. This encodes CARPTVLRRGTGELFF.

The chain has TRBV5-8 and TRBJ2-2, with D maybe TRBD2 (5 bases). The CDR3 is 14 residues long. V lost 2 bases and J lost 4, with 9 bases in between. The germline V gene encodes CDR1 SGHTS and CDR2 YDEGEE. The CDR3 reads CASSFGLSTGELFF. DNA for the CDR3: TGTGCCAGCAGCTTTGGACTGAGCACCGGGGAGCTGTTTTTT.

CDR3 in amino acids: CASSLVSTNEKLFF. CDR3 nucleotides: TGCGCCAGCAGCCTAGTCTCAACTAATGAAAAACTGTTTTTT. This chain links TRBV4-3 with TRBJ1-4; D not certain. The CDR3 is 14 residues long. The V end was cut by 4 bases, the J end by 0 bases, with 6 bases between. CDR1 and CDR2 from the germline V gene are LGHNA and YSLEER.

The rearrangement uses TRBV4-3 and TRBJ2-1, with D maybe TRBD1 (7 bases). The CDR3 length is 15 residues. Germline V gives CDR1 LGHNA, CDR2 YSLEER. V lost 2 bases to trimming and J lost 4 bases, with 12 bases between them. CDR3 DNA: TGCGCCAGCAGCCAATCGACAGGGAGGTACAATGAGCAGTTCTTC. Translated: CASSQSTGRYNEQFF.

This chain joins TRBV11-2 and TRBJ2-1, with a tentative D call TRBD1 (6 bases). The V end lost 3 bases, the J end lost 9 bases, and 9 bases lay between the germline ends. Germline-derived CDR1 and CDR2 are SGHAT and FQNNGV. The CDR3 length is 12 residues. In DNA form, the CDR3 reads TGTGCCAGCAGCTTTCCCAGGGGTGAGCAGTTCTTC. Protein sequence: CASSFPRGEQFF.

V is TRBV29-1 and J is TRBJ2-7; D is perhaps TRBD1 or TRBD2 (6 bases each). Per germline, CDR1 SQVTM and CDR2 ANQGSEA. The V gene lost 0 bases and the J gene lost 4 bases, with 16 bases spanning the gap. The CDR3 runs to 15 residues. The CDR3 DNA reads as TGCAGCGTTGAAGACCCCGGGGGCTCATCTTACGAGCAGTACTTC. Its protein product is CSVEDPGGSSYEQYF.

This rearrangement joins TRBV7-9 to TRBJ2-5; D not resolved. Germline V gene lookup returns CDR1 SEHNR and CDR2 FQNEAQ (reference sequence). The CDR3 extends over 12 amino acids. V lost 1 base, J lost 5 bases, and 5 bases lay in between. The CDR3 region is CASSLVDETQYF. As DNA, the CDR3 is TGTGCCAGCAGCTTAGTCGACGAGACCCAGTACTTC. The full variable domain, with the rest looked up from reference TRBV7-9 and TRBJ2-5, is DTGVSQNPRHKITKRGQNVTFRCDPISEHNRLYWYRQTLGQGPEFLTYFQNEAQLEKSRLLSDRFSAERPKGSFSTLEIQRTEQGDSAMYLCASSLVDETQYFGPGTRLLVL.

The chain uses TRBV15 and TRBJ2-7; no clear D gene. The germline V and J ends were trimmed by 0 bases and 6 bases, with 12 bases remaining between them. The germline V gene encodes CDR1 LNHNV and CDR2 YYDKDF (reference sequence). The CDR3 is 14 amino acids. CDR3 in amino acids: CATSRDYVSLEQYF. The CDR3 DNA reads TGTGCCACCAGCAGAGATTATGTATCCCTCGAGCAGTACTTC.

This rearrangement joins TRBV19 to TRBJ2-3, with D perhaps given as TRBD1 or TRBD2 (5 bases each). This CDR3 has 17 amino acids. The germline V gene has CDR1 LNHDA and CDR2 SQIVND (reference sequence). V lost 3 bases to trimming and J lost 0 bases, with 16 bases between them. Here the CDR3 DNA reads TGTGCCAGTAGTATGGGACCGATTGGACTCAGCACAGATACGCAGTATTTT. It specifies CASSMGPIGLSTDTQYF. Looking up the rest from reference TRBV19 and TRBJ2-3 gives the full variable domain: DGGITQSPKYLFRKEGQNVTLSCEQNLNHDAMYWYRQDPGQGLRLIYYSQIVNDFQKGDIAEGYSVSREKKESFPLTVTSAQKNPTAFYLCASSMGPIGLSTDTQYFGPGTRLTVL.

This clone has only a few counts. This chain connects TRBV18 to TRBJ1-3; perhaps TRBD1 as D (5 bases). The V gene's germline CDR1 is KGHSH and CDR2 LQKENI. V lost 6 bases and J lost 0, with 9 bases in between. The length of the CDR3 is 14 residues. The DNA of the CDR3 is TGTGCCAGCTCTCCGGACAACTCTGGAAACACCATATATTTT. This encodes CASSPDNSGNTIYF.